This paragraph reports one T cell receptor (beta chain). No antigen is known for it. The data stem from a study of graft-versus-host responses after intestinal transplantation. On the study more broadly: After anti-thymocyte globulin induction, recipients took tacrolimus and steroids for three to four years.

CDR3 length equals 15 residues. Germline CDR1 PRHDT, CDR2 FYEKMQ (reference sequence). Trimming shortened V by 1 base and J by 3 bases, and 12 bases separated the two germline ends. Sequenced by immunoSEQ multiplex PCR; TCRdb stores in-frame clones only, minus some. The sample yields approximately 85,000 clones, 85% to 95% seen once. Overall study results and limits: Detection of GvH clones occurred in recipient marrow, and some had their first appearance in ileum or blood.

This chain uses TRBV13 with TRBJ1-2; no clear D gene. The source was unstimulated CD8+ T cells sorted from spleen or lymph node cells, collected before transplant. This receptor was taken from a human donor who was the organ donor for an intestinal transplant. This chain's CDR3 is CASSLESNRDYGYTF. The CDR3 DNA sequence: TGTGCCAGCAGCTTAGAATCCAACAGAGACTATGGCTACACCTTC.